The source of this T cell receptor (beta chain) is a study of regulatory T cells in long-lasting Graves disease. Study results and limitations: Favored gene segments in persistent disease were TRBV28, TRBJ1-2 and TRBJ2-5. It was peripheral blood alone, not thyroid tissue, that was studied.

Germline V lookup: CDR1 SNHLY, CDR2 FYNNEI. V trimming: 7 bases; J trimming: 5 bases; junction bases outside the gene matches: 12. CDR3 length: 15 residues. This clonotype came up many times. What it binds is unknown. Investigators prepared the TCR beta libraries by applying iRepertoire HTBI primers and Arm-PCR of CDR3 regions. TCRdb reprocessed the multiplex PCR reads with MiXCR, giving one entry per CDR3 protein. The repertoire has just over 600,000 distinct CDR3 sequences, 16% of them found once; the top ten carry about 17%. Noted time point: newly diagnosed GD, antithyroid drugs for less than 3 months. PBMCs were the source of the RNA used for TCR sequencing. About 8.8 milliliters of peripheral blood went into EDTA tubes. The data were also submitted as part of a second study, on T cells in Graves' hyperthyroidism and ophthalmopathy. This second report adds: Carried out on the TCR CDR3, a first-round RT-PCR used the HTBI primer set.

This receptor was taken from a woman aged 25 to 45 with Graves disease. The chain is built from TRBV2 and TRBJ2-5; the match to TRBD2 covers 8 bases. Sequenced material: peripheral blood mononuclear cells (PBMCs), taken at new diagnosis, from a patient treated with antithyroid drugs. CDR3 loop: CASKRGPPDTETQYF. The CDR3 nucleotides read TGTGCCAGCAAGCGGGGGCCCCCAGATACGGAGACCCAGTACTTC.